This entry is about one T cell receptor beta chain. One base away lies a much larger clone, so this may be a sequencing read error. The data stem from a study of blood T cells in healthy people across ages. Donors were healthy Caucasian individuals from Russia aged about 6 to 90. Primers used in a second PCR of roughly 6 to 12 cycles were a sample-barcoded 5' primer and a J-beta primer mix. MiXCR, applied by TCRdb to the 5' RACE reads, yields one record per CDR3 protein. The repertoire holds about 780,000 distinct CDR3 sequences, with 35% to 60% as singletons. The length of the CDR3 is 11 residues. From germline, CDR1 is SNHLY and CDR2 FYNNEI. V lost 9 bases and J lost 11, with 16 bases in between.

The genes are TRBV2 and TRBJ2-5; D remains unclear. What was sequenced was blood. The receptor was isolated from a man older than 75 in good health. Written as DNA, the CDR3 is TGTGCCAGTCAGACCTACAATGAGCAGTACTTC. Translation gives CASQTYNEQYF.